These 14 T cell receptor beta chains share one sample of origin, sequenced in a study of OX40 agonist ivuxolimab in advanced cancers. Clones were sequenced by immunoSEQ multiplex PCR, and TCRdb holds only the in-frame ones, with some missing. The sample lists 90,000 to 95,000 clones; about 90% were seen once. The sample was CD4+ or CD8+ T cells sorted from blood, taken in a trial of the OX40 agonist ivuxolimab. These receptors came from an adult with an advanced solid tumor such as melanoma, head and neck, liver or kidney cancer.

V gene TRBV5-4 combines with J gene TRBJ1-1; 7 bases align to TRBD1. Per the germline V gene, CDR1 is SGHNT and CDR2 is YYREEE (reference sequence). Trimming cost V 4 bases and J 3 bases; bases outside gene matches: 6. The CDR3 extends over 14 amino acids. CDR3 nucleotide sequence: TGTGCCAGCAGCGCGAATAGGGGGCACACTGAAGCTTTCTTT. Translating it yields CASSANRGHTEAFF.

The chain uses TRBV18 and TRBJ2-5; D call uncertain. The J call may be faulty, since TRBJ2-7 better matches the DNA end. Germline CDR1 and CDR2: KGHSH and LQKENI. CDR3 length: 12 residues. The CDR3 is CASSPPTYEQYF. The DNA for the CDR3 is TGTGCCAGCTCACCACCGACGTACGAGCAGTACTTC.

The table lists this clone with a few counts. J is TRBJ1-5 and V is TRBV30; 7 bases are a match to TRBD1. V lost 3 bases to trimming and J lost 5 bases; unmatched junction nucleotides: 7. CDR1 is GTSNPN, CDR2 SVGIG, per germline (reference sequence). The CDR3 has 14 residues. The CDR3 here is CAWSEDRRYQPQHF. DNA of the CDR3: TGTGCCTGGAGCGAGGACAGGAGATATCAGCCCCAGCATTTT.

V usage is TRBV5-6 and J usage is TRBJ2-5; 10 nucleotides align to TRBD2. Germline V gene lookup returns CDR1 SGHDT and CDR2 YYEEEE. The CDR3 extends over 14 amino acids. V lost 6 bases to trimming and J lost 5 bases; unmatched junction nucleotides: 7. The CDR3 loop is CASTLAGVTETQYF. The DNA of the CDR3 is TGTGCCAGCACCCTAGCGGGAGTGACGGAGACCCAGTACTTC.

The chain joins TRBV6-1 to TRBJ2-1, with no clear D. Germline V CDR1 and CDR2: MNHNS, SASEGT. V dropped 1 base and J dropped 9 bases, with 10 bases sitting between them. The CDR3 spans 13 residues. CDR3 DNA sequence: TGTGCCAGCAGTGAAGTTATACTGAGTGAGCAGTTCTTC. It codes for CASSEVILSEQFF.

V gene TRBV7-2 combines with J gene TRBJ2-7, with 8 positions matching TRBD2. The trim removed 0 bases at V and 2 bases at J, leaving 0 bases unmatched. Germline-derived CDR1 and CDR2 are SGHTA and FQGNSA. CDR3 size: 14 residues. In nucleotides, the CDR3 is TGTGCCAGCAGCTTAGCTAGCGGGACCTACGAGCAGTACGTC. This codes for CASSLASGTYEQYV.

The V call is TRBV27, the J call TRBJ1-1; 9 nucleotides match TRBD1. The ends lost 9 bases at V and 3 bases at J; junction bases unmatched: 5. Germline values: CDR1 MNHEY, CDR2 SMNVEV (reference sequence). This CDR3 is 13 amino acids long. CDR3 sequence: CARVYRGHTEAFF. DNA of the CDR3: TGTGCCAGGGTCTACAGGGGGCACACTGAAGCTTTCTTT.

This clone was seen repeatedly, ten times or more. This chain connects TRBV27 to TRBJ1-2; TRBD1 agrees at 8 bases. Germline CDR1 is MNHEY and CDR2 is SMNVEV (reference sequence). Trimming took 5 bases from V and 8 from J; bases not matched to a gene: 10. This CDR3 is built from 14 residues. In DNA form, the CDR3 reads TGTGCCAGCAGTCCTCAGGACAGGGTCACGGGCTACACCTTC. Translated, it gives CASSPQDRVTGYTF.

In DNA, the CDR3 is TGTGCCAGCAGTTTAACTAGCGGGAGCCTGAACGAGCAGTACTTC. It codes for CASSLTSGSLNEQYF. The V and J genes are TRBV27 and TRBJ2-7; 11 bases line up with TRBD2. The germline CDR1 and CDR2 sequences are MNHEY and SMNVEV (reference sequence). V lost 2 bases, J lost 5 bases, and 5 bases stayed unmatched. The CDR3 spans 15 residues.

The chain combines TRBV5-4 with TRBJ1-3, with D unresolved. Germline-derived CDR1 and CDR2 are SGHNT and YYREEE (reference sequence). Trimming removed 2 bases at V and 4 bases at J, with 4 bases between. The CDR3 covers 12 residues. Here the CDR3 reads CASSFLGNTIYF. The CDR3 DNA reads TGTGCCAGCAGCTTTCTCGGAAACACCATATATTTT.

The chain links TRBV5-6 to TRBJ2-7; perhaps TRBD1 as D (6 bases). Germline V gene lookup returns CDR1 SGHDT and CDR2 YYEEEE. The CDR3 contains 12 residues. The ends were cut back, 2 bases at V and 5 bases at J, with 8 bases in the middle. DNA for the CDR3: TGTGCCAGCAGCTTTACAGGGAACGAGCAGTACGTC. This sequence encodes CASSFTGNEQYV.

This chain joins TRBV7-2 and TRBJ2-3; 12 bases are a match to TRBD2. Germline V CDR1 and CDR2: SGHTA, FQGNSA. V shed 2 bases and J 0 bases; nucleotides not matched to a gene: 3. This CDR3 comprises 17 residues. The CDR3 reads CASSLRTSGTSTDTQYF. The CDR3 DNA reads TGTGCCAGCAGCTTACGGACTAGCGGGACTAGCACAGATACGCAGTATTTT.

The CDR3 DNA is TGTGCCAGCAGCTCCGTGCAGAACTATGGCTACACCTTC. This codes for CASSSVQNYGYTF. This chain connects TRBV28 to TRBJ1-2; D gene ambiguous. Germline CDR1 and CDR2: MDHEN and SYDVKM. V lost 6 bases and J 2 bases, leaving 10 bases between the germline ends. CDR3 length: 13 amino acids.

V is TRBV6-5 and J is TRBJ2-4; a weak D match, TRBD1 (6 bases). This CDR3 has 14 amino acids. V shed 6 bases and J shed 10 bases, with 19 bases lying between them. Germline V CDR1 and CDR2: MNHEY, SVGAGI. The CDR3 reads CASSDPGPQGIQYF. The CDR3 DNA sequence: TGTGCCAGCAGCGATCCCGGGCCGCAGGGGATTCAGTACTTC.